This T cell receptor (beta chain) was sequenced in a study of blood T cells in healthy people across ages. Whole-study results and caveats: Per-million-T-cell TCR beta diversity fell roughly linearly with age.

The CDR3 covers 16 residues. Germline V gene lookup returns CDR1 SEHNR and CDR2 FQNEAQ (reference sequence). Trimming stripped 1 base from V and 2 bases from J, with 12 bases between. Using a J-beta primer mix together with a sample-barcoded 5' primer, a second PCR was run for about 6 to 11 cycles. Unique molecular identifiers of 12 random nucleotides labeled each cDNA. TCRdb ran MiXCR on the 5' RACE reads and lists one entry per CDR3 protein. There are 800,000 to 900,000 distinct CDR3 sequences in the sample; approximately 59% occur only once, and around a quarter lies in the top ten. A note on this clonotype: Its antigen is currently unknown.

This TCR was sampled from a man younger than 45 in good health. Source material: blood. The V and J genes are TRBV7-9 and TRBJ2-1; weak D call: TRBD1 (6 bases). DNA for the CDR3: TGTGCCAGCAGCTTAGAAACAGGGTGGACCTACAATGAGCAGTTCTTC. Translation gives CASSLETGWTYNEQFF.